This entry is about one T cell receptor beta chain. Resolution of symptoms, clearance, or two negative PCRs was present in recovered Cohort 3 donors. The data stem from a study of blood T cell repertoires in COVID-19. With 5 bases removed from V and 2 bases from J, the gap between germline ends came to 9 bases. The CDR3 contains 13 residues. Germline V gene sequence: CDR1 SEHNR, CDR2 FQNEAQ (reference sequence). Only in-frame clones appear in the TCRdb table, and some are missing; sequencing was by immunoSEQ multiplex PCR. Of around 190,000 clones in the sample, about 81% were seen once. Input material: PBMCs or T cells enriched from blood (not recorded which). The TCR comes from a woman between 25 and 40 years old who had recovered from COVID-19. The chain couples TRBV7-9 to TRBJ1-2; no definite D call. The CDR3 region is CASSVTQNYGYTF. CDR3 DNA sequence: TGTGCCAGCAGCGTTACACAAAACTATGGCTACACCTTC.